This TCR beta chain was observed in a study of shared clonotypes between healthy human individuals. The CDR3 sequence is 17 residues long. V dropped 1 base and J dropped 0 bases, with 13 bases sitting between them. Per germline, CDR1 MGHRA and CDR2 YSYEKL. Only CD45RO-negative cells positively selected for CCR7 counted as naive CD8 cells, so terminally differentiated effector memory CD45RA+ cells were excluded. Generated by immunoSEQ multiplex PCR, the TCRdb table keeps only in-frame clones and is missing some. The sample has approximately 810,000 clones; about 92% are singletons. The sequence was collected from a man younger than 45 in good health. The chain uses TRBV4-1 and TRBJ1-3; possibly TRBD1 for D (5 bases). Sequenced sample: naive CD8+ T cells sorted from blood. CDR3 DNA: TGCGCCAGCAGCCAAGTTAGGGACCTCGGCTCTGGAAACACCATATATTTT. Protein sequence: CASSQVRDLGSGNTIYF.